The present TCR beta chain was sequenced within a study of Graves' ophthalmopathy and Graves' hyperthyroidism. Only newly diagnosed hyperthyroidism patients aged 18 to 65, with under 2 months' duration, were enrolled. This clonotype was observed a handful of times. This CDR3 spans 12 amino acids. Germline-derived CDR1 and CDR2 are SNHLY and FYNNEI. The junction had 6 bases not matched to a gene; V was cut back by 7 bases and J by 7 bases. From RNA, the CDR3 regions of TCR beta chains were amplified and sequenced. RT-PCR was first run with HTBI primers, then multiplex PCR in a second round. Using its own MiXCR run on the multiplex PCR reads, TCRdb lists one record per CDR3 protein. The sample consists of over 500,000 distinct CDR3 sequences, 20% to 25% of them appearing once.

Sequencing was carried out using peripheral blood. This TCR derives from a woman between 18 and 29 years old with stable Graves' hyperthyroidism. Some clones in this sample may be carry-over from other donors' samples. The chain has TRBV2 and TRBJ1-2; TRBD1 agrees at 7 bases. The chain's CDR3 is CASKGDSSGYTF. CDR3 coding DNA: TGTGCCAGCAAGGGGGACAGCTCTGGCTACACCTTC.